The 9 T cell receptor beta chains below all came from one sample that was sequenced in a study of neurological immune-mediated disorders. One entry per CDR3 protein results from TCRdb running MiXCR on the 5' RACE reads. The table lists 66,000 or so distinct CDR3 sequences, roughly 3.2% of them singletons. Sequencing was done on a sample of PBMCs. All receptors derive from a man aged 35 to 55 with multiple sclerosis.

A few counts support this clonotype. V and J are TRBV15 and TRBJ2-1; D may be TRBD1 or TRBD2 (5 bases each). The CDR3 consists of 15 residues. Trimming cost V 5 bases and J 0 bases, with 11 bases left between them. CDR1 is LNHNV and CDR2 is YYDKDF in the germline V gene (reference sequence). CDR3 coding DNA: TGTGCCACCAGCGTGGGACGTTTCTCCTACAATGAGCAGTTCTTC. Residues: CATSVGRFSYNEQFF.

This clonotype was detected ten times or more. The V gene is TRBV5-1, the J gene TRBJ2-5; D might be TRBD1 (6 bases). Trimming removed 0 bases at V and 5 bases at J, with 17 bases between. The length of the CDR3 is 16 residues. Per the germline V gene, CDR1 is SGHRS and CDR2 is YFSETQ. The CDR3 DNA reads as TGCGCCAGCAGCTTGGTGGGGACACTTCCAGGGGAGACCCAGTACTTC. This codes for CASSLVGTLPGETQYF. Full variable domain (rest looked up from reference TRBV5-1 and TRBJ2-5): KAGVTQTPRYLIKTRGQQVTLSCSPISGHRSVSWYQQTPGQGLQFLFEYFSETQRNKGNFPGRFSGRQFSNSRSEMNVSTLELGDSALYLCASSLVGTLPGETQYFGPGTRLLVL.

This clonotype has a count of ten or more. The CDR3 is CASSLEPLSLLTQYF. The CDR3, as DNA: TGCGCCAGCAGCTTGGAACCGCTGTCCCTCTTAACGCAGTATTTT. The gene calls are TRBV5-1 and TRBJ2-3; D is ambiguous. Germline CDR1 reads SGHRS; CDR2 reads YFSETQ. The CDR3 extends over 15 amino acids. Trimming cost V 0 bases and J 9 bases, with 17 bases left between them.

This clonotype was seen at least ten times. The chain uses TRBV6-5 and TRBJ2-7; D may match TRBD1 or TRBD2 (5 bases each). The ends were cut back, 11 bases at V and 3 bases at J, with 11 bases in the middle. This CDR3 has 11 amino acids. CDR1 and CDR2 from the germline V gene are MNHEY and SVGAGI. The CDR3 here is CAAWDGYEQYF. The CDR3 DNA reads TGTGCCGCATGGGACGGCTACGAGCAGTACTTC.

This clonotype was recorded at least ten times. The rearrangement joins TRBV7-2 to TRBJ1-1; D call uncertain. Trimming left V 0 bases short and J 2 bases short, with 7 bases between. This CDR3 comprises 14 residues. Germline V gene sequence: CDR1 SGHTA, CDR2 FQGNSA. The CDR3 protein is CASSLASGNTEAFF. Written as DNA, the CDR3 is TGTGCCAGCAGCTTAGCTTCGGGTAACACTGAAGCTTTCTTT.

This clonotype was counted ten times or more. This CDR3 is CASSGGSRSSYEQYF. The CDR3 DNA follows: TGTGCCAGCAGCGGCGGGAGCCGTAGCTCCTACGAGCAGTACTTC. The chain uses TRBV5-4 and TRBJ2-7; 7 nucleotides line up with TRBD2. J gave up 0 bases and V 4 bases, and 7 bases lay outside the gene matches. The CDR3 consists of 15 residues. CDR1 and CDR2 (germline): SGHNT, YYREEE (reference sequence).

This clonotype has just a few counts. The DNA of the CDR3 is TGTGCCAGCAGCAAGGGACAGGCTTCTTCACCCCTCCACTTT. Translation: CASSKGQASSPLHF. The chain links TRBV21-1 to TRBJ1-6; TRBD1, as called in the table, went unchecked against the DNA. TRBV21-1 is termed a pseudogene. The CDR3 extends over 14 amino acids.

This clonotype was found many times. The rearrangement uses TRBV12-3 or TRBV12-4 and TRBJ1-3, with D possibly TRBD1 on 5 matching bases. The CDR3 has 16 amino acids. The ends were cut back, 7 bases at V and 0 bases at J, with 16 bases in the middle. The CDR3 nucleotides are TGTGCCAGCACCTTGGGACTGCTGAGCTCTGGAAACACCATATATTTT. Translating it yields CASTLGLLSSGNTIYF.

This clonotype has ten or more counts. CDR3 DNA sequence: TGCGCCAGCAGCTTGCCTGGACAGGGCCCCAATGAGCAGTTCTTC. Protein: CASSLPGQGPNEQFF. The chain combines TRBV5-1 with TRBJ2-1; 8 bases are a match to TRBD1. V shed 1 base, J shed 6 bases, and the junction held 6 bases outside the gene matches. This CDR3 region has 15 residues. Germline lookup yields CDR1 SGHRS and CDR2 YFSETQ.